The entry below describes one T cell receptor (beta chain). Its target is not known. Repertoires were generated with immunoSEQ multiplex PCR, while TCRdb's copy carries only in-frame clones and drops some. The sample includes about 34,000 clones, approximately 97% of them seen just once. This sample was included in a study of T cells in tuberculosis. Study-wide points: Cases with active tuberculosis were adults, while controls were adolescents.

CDR3 length equals 17 residues. With V trimmed by 10 bases and J by 1 base, 6 bases remained unmatched. Germline V gene sequence: CDR1 LNHDA, CDR2 SQIVND (reference sequence). The origin of this receptor is a donor aged 10-29 years with latent tuberculosis or without tuberculosis infection. The rearrangement joins TRBV19 to TRBJ2-2; 16 nucleotides match TRBD2. Material: PBMCs. The CDR3 loop is CATTGLAGGLNTGELFF. For the CDR3, the DNA is TGTGCCACCACGGGACTAGCGGGAGGGTTGAACACCGGGGAGCTGTTTTTT.